The entry that follows covers one TCR beta chain sequence. Its antigen is not known. Germline V gene sequence: CDR1 SGDLS, CDR2 YYNGEE. Trimming took 0 bases from V and 10 from J, leaving 8 bases between them. The CDR3 loop spans 13 amino acids. It was cDNA, reverse transcribed from extracted RNA, that served as the sequencing template. The data were produced by immunoSEQ multiplex PCR, yet TCRdb's version contains in-frame clones alone and is incomplete. The profile shows more than 110,000 clones, 45% to 60% of them singletons. The data belong to a study of CD8+ T cells in alopecia areata. Study outcomes and limitations: Tofacitinib delivered significant drops in scalp clonality and in expanded CD8+ clones among the top 100.

The sample's treatment: oral pan-JAK inhibitor, 5-10 mg twice daily. Both peripheral blood and punch biopsies of lesional scalp skin were obtained from patients who had alopecia areata. This sequence joins TRBV9 and TRBJ1-6; D is possibly TRBD1 (5 bases). The TCR was taken from a human donor with alopecia areata. Specimen: CD8+ T cells sorted from blood, collected at week 4, from a patient treated with tofacitinib. CDR3 coding DNA: TGTGCCAGCAGCGTAGCTGAGGGGTCACCCCTCCACTTT. Protein sequence: CASSVAEGSPLHF. Variable domain in full (rest from reference TRBV9 and TRBJ1-6): DSGVTQTPKHLITATGQRVTLRCSPRSGDLSVYWYQQSLDQGLQFLIQYYNGEERAKGNILERFSAQQFPDLHSELNLSSLELGDSALYFCASSVAEGSPLHFGNGTRLTVT.